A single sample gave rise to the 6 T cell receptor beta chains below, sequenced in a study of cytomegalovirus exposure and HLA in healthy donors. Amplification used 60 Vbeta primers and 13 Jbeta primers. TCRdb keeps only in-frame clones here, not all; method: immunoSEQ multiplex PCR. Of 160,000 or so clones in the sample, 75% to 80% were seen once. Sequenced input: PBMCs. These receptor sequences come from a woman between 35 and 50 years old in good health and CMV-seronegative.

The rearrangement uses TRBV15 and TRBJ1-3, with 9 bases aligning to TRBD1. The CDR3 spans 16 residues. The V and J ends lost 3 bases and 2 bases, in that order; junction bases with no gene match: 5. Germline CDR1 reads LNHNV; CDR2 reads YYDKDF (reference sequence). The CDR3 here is CATSSGQGIAGNTIYF. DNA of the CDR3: TGTGCCACCAGCAGTGGACAGGGGATAGCTGGAAACACCATATATTTT.

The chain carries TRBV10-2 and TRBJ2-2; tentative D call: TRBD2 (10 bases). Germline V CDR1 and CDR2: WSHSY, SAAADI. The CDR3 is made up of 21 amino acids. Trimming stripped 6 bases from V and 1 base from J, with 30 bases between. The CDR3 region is CASRRDRDILAGQMNTGELFF. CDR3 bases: TGCGCCAGCAGAAGGGACAGGGATATACTAGCGGGGCAAATGAACACCGGGGAGCTGTTTTTT.

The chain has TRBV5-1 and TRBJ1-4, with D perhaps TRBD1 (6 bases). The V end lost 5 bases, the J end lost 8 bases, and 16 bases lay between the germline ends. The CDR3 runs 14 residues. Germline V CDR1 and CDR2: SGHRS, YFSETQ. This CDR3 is CASSWGQEKEKLFF. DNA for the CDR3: TGCGCCAGCAGTTGGGGGCAGGAGAAAGAAAAACTGTTTTTT.

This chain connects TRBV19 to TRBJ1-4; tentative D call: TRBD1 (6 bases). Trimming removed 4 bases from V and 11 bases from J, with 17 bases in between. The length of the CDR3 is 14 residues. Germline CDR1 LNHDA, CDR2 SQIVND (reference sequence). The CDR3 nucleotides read TGTGCCAGTAGTACACAGGGCATTTCCGGTAAACTGTTTTTT. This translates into CASSTQGISGKLFF. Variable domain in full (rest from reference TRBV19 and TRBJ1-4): DGGITQSPKYLFRKEGQNVTLSCEQNLNHDAMYWYRQDPGQGLRLIYYSQIVNDFQKGDIAEGYSVSREKKESFPLTVTSAQKNPTAFYLCASSTQGISGKLFFGSGTQLSVL.

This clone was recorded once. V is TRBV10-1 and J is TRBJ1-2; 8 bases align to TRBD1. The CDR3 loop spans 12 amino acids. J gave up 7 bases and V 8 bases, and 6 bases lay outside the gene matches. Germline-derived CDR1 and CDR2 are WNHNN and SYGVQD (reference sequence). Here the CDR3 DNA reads TGCGCCAGCGACAGGGGCGGTGGTGGCTACACCTTC. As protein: CASDRGGGGYTF.

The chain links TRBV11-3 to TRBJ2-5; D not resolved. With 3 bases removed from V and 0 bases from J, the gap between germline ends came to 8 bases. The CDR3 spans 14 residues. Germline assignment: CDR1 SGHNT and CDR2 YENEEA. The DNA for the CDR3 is TGTGCCAGCAGCTTGACACGGTACCAAGAGACCCAGTACTTC. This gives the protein CASSLTRYQETQYF.